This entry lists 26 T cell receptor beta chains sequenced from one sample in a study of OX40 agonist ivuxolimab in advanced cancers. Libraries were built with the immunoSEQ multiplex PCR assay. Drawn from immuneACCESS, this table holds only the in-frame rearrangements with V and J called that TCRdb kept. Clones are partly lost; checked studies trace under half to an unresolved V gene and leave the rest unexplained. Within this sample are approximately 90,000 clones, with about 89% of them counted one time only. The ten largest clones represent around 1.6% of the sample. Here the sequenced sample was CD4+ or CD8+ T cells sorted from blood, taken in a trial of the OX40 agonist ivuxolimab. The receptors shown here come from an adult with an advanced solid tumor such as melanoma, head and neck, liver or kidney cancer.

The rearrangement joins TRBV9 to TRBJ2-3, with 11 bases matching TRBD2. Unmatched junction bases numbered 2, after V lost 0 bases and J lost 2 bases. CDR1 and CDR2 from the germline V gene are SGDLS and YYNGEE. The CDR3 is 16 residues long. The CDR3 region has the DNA TGTGCCAGCAGCGTAGGACTAGCGGGATTCACAGATACGCAGTATTTT. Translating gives CASSVGLAGFTDTQYF.

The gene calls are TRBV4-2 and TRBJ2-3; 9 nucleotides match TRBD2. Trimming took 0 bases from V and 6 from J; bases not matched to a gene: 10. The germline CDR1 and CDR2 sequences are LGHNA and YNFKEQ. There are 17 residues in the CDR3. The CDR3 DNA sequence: TGTGCCAGCAGCCAAGAAGGCGCGGGAGGGCCCTGGGATACGCAGTATTTT. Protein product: CASSQEGAGGPWDTQYF.

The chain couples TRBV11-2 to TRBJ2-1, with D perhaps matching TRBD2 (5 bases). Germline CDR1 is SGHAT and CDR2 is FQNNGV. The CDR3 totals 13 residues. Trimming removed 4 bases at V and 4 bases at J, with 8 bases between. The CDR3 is CASSWTGYNEQFF. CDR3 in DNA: TGTGCCAGCAGCTGGACTGGATACAATGAGCAGTTCTTC.

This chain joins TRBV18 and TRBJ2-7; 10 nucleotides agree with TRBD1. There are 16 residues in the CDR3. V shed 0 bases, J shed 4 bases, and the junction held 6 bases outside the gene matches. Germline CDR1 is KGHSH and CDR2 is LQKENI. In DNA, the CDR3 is TGTGCCAGCTCACCACCGTCCGGGACAGGGGCGTACGAGCAGTACTTC. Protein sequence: CASSPPSGTGAYEQYF.

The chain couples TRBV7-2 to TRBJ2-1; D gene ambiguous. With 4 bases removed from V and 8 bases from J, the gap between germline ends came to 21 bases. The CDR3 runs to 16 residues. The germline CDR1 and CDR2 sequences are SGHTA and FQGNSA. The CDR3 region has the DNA TGTGCCAGCAGCTACCTGAGCACCCGAGAGAACCATGAGCAGTTCTTC. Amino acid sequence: CASSYLSTRENHEQFF.

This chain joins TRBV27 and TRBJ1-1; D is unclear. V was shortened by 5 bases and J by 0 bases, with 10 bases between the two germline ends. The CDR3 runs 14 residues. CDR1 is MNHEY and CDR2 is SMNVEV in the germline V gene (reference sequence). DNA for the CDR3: TGTGCCAGCAGTCCGACATTTTTGAACACTGAAGCTTTCTTT. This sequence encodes CASSPTFLNTEAFF.

CDR3 nucleotides: TGTGCCAGCAGCTTAGCTTTGGCAGGTGAAAAACTGTTTTTT. It translates to CASSLALAGEKLFF. The chain recombines TRBV7-8 with TRBJ1-4, with D hard to call. The CDR3 sequence is 14 residues long. Trimming pared 0 bases from V and 7 bases from J, leaving 9 bases between. Germline V gives CDR1 SGHVS, CDR2 FQNEAQ.

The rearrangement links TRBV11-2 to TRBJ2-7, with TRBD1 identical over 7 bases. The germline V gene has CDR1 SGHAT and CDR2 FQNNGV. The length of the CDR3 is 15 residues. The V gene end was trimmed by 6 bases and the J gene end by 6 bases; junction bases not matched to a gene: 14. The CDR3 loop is CASRLTGAGSSEQYF. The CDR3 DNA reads TGTGCCAGCAGACTAACAGGGGCGGGTTCGTCCGAGCAGTACTTC.

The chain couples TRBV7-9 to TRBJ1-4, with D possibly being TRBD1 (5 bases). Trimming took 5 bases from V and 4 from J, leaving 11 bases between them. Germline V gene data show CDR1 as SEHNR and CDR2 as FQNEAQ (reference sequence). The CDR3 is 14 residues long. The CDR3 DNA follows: TGTGCCAGCAGCCAGGGTCAGGGTAATGAAAAACTGTTTTTT. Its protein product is CASSQGQGNEKLFF.

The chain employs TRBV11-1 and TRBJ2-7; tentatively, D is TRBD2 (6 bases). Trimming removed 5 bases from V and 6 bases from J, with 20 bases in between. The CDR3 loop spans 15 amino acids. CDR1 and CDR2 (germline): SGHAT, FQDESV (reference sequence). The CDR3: CASSPSYGGIGEQYF. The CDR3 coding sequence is TGTGCCAGCAGCCCCTCGTATGGCGGGATTGGCGAGCAGTACTTC. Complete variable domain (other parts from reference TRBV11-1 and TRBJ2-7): EAEVAQSPRYKITEKSQAVAFWCDPISGHATLYWYRQILGQGPELLVQFQDESVVDDSQLPKDRFSAERLKGVDSTLKIQPAELGDSAMYLCASSPSYGGIGEQYFGPGTRLTVT.

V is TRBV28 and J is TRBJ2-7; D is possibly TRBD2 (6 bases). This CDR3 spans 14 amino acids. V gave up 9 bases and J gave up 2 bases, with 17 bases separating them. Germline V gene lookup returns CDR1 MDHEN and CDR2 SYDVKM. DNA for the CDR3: TGTGCCAGTTCGGAGGGGTTAGAGGCCTACGAGCAGTACTTC. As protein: CASSEGLEAYEQYF.

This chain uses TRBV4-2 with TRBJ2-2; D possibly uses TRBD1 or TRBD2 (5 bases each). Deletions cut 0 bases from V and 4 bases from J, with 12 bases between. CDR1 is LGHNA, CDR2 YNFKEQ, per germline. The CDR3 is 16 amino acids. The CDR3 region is CASSQDQTRGTGELFF. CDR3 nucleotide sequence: TGTGCCAGCAGCCAAGATCAAACTAGGGGCACCGGGGAGCTGTTTTTT.

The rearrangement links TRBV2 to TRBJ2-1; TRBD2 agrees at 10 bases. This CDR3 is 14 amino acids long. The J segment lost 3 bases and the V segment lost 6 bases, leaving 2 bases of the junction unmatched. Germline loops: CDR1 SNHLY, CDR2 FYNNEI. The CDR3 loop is CASRRLAGYNEQFF. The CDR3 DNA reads TGTGCCAGCAGACGACTAGCGGGCTACAATGAGCAGTTCTTC.

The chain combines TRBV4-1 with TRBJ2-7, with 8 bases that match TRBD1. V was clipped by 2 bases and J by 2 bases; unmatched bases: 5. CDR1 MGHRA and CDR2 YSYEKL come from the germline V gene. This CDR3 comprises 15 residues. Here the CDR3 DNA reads TGCGCCAGCAGCCAACTCACGACAGGGGCCTACGAGCAGTACTTC. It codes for CASSQLTTGAYEQYF.

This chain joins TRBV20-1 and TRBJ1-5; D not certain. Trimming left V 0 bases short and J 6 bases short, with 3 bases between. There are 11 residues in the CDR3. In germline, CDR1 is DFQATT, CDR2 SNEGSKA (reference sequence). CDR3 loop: CSAREGQPQHF. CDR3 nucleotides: TGCAGTGCTAGAGAGGGTCAGCCCCAGCATTTT.

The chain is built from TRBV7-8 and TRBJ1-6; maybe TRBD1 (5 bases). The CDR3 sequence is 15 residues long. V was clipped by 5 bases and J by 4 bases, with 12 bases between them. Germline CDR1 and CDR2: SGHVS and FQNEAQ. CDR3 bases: TGTGCCAGCAGCCCCGGGGGGGATTATAATTCACCCCTCCACTTT. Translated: CASSPGGDYNSPLHF.

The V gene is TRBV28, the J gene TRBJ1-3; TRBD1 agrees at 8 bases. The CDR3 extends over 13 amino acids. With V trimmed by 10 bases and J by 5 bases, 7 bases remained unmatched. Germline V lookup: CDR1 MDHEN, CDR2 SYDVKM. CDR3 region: CATERQGRNTIYF. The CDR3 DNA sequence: TGTGCCACAGAGCGACAGGGGCGAAACACCATATATTTT.

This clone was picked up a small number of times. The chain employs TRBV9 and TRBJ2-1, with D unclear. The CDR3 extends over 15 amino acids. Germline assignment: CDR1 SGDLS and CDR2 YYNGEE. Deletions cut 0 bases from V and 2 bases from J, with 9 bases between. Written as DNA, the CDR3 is TGTGCCAGCAGCGTAGTACCCCGGCCCTACAATGAGCAGTTCTTC. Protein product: CASSVVPRPYNEQFF.

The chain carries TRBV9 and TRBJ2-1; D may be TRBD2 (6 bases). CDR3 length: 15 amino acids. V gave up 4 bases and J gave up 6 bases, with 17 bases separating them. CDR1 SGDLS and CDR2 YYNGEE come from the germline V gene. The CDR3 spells CASSPSAISPNEQFF. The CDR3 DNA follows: TGTGCCAGCAGCCCTAGCGCGATCTCTCCCAATGAGCAGTTCTTC.

CDR3 DNA: TGTGCCAGTAGTGGGATAGACTTAGCCAAAAACATTCAGTACTTC. It yields the protein CASSGIDLAKNIQYF. The rearrangement uses TRBV19 and TRBJ2-4; no firm D call. CDR1 is LNHDA, CDR2 SQIVND, per germline (reference sequence). Trimming removed 5 bases at V and 0 bases at J, with 11 bases between. The CDR3 extends over 15 amino acids.

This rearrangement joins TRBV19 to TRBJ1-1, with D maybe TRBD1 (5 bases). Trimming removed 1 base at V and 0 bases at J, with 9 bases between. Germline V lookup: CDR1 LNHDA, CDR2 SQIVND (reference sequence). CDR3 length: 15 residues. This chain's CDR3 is CASSIVGRMNTEAFF. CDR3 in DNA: TGTGCCAGTAGTATAGTGGGGCGAATGAACACTGAAGCTTTCTTT.

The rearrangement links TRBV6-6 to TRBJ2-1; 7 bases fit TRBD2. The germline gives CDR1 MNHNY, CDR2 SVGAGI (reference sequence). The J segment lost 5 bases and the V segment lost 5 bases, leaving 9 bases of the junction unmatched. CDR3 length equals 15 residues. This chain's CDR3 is CASSQGLVVHNEQFF. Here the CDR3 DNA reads TGTGCCAGCAGTCAAGGACTAGTAGTCCACAATGAGCAGTTCTTC.

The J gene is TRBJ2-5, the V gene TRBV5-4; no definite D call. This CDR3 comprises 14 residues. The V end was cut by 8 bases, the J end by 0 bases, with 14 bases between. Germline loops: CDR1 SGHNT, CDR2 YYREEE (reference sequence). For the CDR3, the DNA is TGTGCCAGTCAAAGGAGTCAGAACCAAGAGACCCAGTACTTC. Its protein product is CASQRSQNQETQYF.

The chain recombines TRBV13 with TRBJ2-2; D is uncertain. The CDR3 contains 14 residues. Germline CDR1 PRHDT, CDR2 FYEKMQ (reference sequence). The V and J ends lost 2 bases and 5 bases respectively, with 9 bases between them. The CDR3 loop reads CASSLPRITGELFF. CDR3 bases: TGTGCCAGCAGCTTACCACGGATAACCGGGGAGCTGTTTTTT.

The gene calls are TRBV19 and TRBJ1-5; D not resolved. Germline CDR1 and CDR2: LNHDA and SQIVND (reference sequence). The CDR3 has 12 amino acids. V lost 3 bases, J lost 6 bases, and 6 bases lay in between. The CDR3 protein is CASSIGGQPQHF. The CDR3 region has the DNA TGTGCCAGTAGTATCGGCGGTCAGCCCCAGCATTTT.

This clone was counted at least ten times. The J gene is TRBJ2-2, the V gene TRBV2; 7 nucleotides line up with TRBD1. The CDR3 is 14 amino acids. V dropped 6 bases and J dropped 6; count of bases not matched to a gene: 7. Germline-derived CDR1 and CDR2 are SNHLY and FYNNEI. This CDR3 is CASRTGTVAGELFF. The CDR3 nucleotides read TGTGCCAGCAGGACGGGGACAGTGGCCGGGGAGCTGTTTTTT.